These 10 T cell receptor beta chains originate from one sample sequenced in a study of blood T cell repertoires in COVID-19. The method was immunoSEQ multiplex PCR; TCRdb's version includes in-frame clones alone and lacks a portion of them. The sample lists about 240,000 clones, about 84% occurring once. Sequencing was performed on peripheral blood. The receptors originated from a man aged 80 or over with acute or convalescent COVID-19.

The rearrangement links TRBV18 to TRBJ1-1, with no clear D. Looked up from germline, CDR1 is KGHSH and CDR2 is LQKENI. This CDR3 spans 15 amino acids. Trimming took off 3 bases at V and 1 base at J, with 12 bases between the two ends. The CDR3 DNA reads TGTGCCAGCTCACCGAAGTTGGCCTGGAACACTGAAGCTTTCTTT. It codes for CASSPKLAWNTEAFF.

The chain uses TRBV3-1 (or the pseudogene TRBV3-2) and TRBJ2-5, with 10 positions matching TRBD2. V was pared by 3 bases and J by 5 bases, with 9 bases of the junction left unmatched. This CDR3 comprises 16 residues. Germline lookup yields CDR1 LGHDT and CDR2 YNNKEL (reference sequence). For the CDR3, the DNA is TGTGCCAGCAGCCAGGCGGAAGCGGGGGGGCCTGAGACCCAGTACTTC. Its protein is CASSQAEAGGPETQYF.

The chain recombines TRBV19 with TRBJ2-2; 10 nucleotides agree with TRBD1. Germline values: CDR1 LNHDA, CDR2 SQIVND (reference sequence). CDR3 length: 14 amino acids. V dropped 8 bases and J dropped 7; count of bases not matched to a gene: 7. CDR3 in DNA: TGTGCCAGTGGGGGGACAGGGGTCCTCGGGGAGCTGTTTTTT. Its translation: CASGGTGVLGELFF.

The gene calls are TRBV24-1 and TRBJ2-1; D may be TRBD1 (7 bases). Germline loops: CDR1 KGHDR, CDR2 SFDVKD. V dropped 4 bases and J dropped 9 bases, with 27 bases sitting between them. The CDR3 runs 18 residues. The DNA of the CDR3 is TGTGCCACCAGTGACCCGTTAGGACAGGAGGGGTACAAAGGTGAGCAGTTCTTC. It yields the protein CATSDPLGQEGYKGEQFF.

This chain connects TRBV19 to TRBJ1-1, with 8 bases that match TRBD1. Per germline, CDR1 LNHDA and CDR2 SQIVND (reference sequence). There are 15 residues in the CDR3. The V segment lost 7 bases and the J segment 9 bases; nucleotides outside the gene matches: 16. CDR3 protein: CASMKPLVRGRKAFF. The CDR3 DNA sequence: TGTGCCAGTATGAAACCACTTGTCAGGGGGCGGAAAGCTTTCTTT.

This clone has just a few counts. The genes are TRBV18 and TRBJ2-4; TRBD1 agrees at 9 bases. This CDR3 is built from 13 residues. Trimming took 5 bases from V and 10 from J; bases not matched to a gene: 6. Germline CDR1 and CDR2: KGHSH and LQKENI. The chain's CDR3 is CASSTGQGDIQYF. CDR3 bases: TGTGCCAGCTCAACGGGACAGGGAGATATTCAGTACTTC.

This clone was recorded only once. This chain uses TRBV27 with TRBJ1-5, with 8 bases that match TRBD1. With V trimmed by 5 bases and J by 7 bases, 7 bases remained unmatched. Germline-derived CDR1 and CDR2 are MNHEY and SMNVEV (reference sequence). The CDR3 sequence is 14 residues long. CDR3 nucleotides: TGTGCCAGCAGTCCGCAGGGGGCTCGGCAGCCCCAGCATTTT. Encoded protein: CASSPQGARQPQHF.

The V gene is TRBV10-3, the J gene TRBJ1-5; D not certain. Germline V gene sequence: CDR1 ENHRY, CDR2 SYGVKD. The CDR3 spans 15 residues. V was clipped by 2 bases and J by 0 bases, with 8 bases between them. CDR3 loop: CAISELGVSNQPQHF. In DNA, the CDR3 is TGTGCCATCAGTGAGCTAGGAGTTAGCAATCAGCCCCAGCATTTT.

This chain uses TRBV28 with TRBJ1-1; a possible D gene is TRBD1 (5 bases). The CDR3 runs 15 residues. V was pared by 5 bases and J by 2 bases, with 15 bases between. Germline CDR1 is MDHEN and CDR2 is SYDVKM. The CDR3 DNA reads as TGTGCCAGCAGTCCTCCTCCCGGGACTAACACTGAAGCTTTCTTT. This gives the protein CASSPPPGTNTEAFF.

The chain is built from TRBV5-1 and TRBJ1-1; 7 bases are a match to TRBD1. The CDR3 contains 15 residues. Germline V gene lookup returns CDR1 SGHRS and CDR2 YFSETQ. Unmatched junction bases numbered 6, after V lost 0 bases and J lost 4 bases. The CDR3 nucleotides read TGCGCCAGCAGCTTGGGGTCTCAGGGGGGCACTGAAGCTTTCTTT. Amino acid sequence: CASSLGSQGGTEAFF.